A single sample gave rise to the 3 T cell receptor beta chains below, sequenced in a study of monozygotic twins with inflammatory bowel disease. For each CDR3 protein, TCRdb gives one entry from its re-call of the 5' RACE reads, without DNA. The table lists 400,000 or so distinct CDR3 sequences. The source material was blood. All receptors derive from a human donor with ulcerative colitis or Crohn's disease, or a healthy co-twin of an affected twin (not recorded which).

The CDR3 loop is CASSFGAPVIPFF. The gene calls are TRBV27 and TRBJ1-1; the D gene TCRdb calls, TRBD1, cannot be checked with no DNA. The CDR3 length is 13 residues. From germline, CDR1 is MNHEY and CDR2 SMNVEV (reference sequence).

CDR3 region: CASGSSTLRGGYTF. The V call is TRBV12-5, the J call TRBJ1-2. This CDR3 contains 14 residues. Per the germline V gene, CDR1 is LGHNT and CDR2 is FRNRAP. Looking up the rest from reference TRBV12-5 and TRBJ1-2 gives the full variable domain: DARVTQTPRHKVTEMGQEVTMRCQPILGHNTVFWYRQTMMQGLELLAYFRNRAPLDDSGMPKDRFSAEMPDATLATLKIQPSEPRDSAVYFCASGSSTLRGGYTFGSGTRLTVV.

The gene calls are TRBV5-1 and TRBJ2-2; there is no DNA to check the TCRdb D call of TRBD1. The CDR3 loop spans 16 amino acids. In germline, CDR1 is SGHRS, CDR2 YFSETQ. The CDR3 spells CASGPGDRSNTGELFF.